The clone carrying this T cell receptor beta chain showed up just a few times. This specimen belongs to a study of blood T cell repertoires in COVID-19. Turning to the study itself: Material from acute and convalescent COVID-19 was sourced from the United States, Italy and Spain. The analysed material was cDNA or gDNA that came from T cells, B-cell-depleted T cells, or PBMCs.

Trimming left V 5 bases short and J 4 bases short, with 9 bases between. CDR3 length equals 13 residues. Germline values: CDR1 MNHNY, CDR2 SVGAGI (reference sequence). As originally analysed: The assay estimated nucleated cells by amplifying reference gene primers. Measured with immunoSEQ multiplex PCR; TCRdb has only the in-frame clones, and not every one. V, J and clone size are those of that table, while D and trimming were read from the DNA. The top ten hold 4% to 5.5% of the sample, which has more than 200,000 clones, about 80% seen once. The clonotype originates from a man in his forties or fifties with active or convalescent COVID-19. The chain couples TRBV6-6 to TRBJ2-1, with a tentative D call TRBD1 (5 bases). The sequencing input was peripheral blood. CDR3 in amino acids: CASSSQGYNEQFF. Written as DNA, the CDR3 is TGTGCCAGCAGTAGTCAGGGTTACAATGAGCAGTTCTTC.